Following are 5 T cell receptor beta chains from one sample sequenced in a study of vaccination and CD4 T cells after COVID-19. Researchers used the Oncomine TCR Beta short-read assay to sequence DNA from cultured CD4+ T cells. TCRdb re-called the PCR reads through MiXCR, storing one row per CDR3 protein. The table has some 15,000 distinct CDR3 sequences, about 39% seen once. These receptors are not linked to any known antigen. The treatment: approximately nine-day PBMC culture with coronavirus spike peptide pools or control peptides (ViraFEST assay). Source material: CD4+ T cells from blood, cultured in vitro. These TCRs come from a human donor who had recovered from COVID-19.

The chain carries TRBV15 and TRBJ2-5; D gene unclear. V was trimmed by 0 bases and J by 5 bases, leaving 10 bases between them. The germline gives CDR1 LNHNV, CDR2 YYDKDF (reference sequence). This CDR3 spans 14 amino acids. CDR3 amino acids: CATSRDFSSETQYF. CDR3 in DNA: TGTGCCACCAGCAGAGATTTCAGCTCGGAGACCCAGTACTTC.

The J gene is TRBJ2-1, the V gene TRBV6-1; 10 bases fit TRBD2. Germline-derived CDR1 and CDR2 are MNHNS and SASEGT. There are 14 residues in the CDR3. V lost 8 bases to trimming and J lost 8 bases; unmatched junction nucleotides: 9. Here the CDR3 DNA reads TGTGCCAGCCTATTAGCGGGAGGTCGGGATGAGCAGTTCTTC. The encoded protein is CASLLAGGRDEQFF.

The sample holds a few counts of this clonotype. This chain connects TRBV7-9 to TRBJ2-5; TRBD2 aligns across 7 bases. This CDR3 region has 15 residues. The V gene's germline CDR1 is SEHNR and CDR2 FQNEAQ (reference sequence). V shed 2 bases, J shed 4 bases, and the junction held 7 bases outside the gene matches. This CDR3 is CASSLWTGGAETQYF. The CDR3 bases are TGTGCCAGCAGCTTATGGACGGGAGGAGCAGAGACCCAGTACTTC.

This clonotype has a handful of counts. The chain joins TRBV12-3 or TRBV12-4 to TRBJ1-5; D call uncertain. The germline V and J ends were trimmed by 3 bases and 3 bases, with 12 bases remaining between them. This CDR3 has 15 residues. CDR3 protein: CASSFPNGDNQPQHF. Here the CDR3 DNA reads TGTGCCAGCAGTTTTCCGAATGGCGACAATCAGCCCCAGCATTTT.

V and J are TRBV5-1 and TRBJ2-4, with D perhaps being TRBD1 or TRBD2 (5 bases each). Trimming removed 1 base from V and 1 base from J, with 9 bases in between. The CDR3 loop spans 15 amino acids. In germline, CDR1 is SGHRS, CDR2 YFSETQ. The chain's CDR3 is CASSLTGGAKNIQYF. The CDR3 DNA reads TGCGCCAGCAGCTTGACTGGGGGTGCCAAAAACATTCAGTACTTC.